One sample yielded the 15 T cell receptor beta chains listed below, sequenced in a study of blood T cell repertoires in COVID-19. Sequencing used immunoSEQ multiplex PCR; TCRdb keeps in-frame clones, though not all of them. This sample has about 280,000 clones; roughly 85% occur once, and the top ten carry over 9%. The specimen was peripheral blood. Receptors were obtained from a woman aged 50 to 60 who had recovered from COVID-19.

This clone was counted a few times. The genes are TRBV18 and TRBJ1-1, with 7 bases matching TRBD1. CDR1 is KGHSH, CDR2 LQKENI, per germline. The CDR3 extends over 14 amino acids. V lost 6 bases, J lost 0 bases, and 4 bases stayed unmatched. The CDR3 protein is CASSSGGMNTEAFF. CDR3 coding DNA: TGTGCCAGCTCCTCAGGGGGGATGAACACTGAAGCTTTCTTT.

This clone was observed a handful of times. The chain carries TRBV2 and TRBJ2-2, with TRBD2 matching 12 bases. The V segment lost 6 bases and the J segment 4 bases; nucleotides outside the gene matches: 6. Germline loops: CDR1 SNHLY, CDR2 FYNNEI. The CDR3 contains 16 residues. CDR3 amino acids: CASRSSGRVFTGELFF. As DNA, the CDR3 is TGTGCCAGCAGGTCTAGCGGGAGGGTGTTCACCGGGGAGCTGTTTTTT.

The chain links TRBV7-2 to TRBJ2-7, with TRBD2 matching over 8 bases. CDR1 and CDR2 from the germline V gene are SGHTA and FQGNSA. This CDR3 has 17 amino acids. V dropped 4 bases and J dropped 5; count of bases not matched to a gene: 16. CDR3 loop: CASSSRRQREFGNEQYF. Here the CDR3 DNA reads TGTGCCAGCAGCTCAAGACGACAGCGGGAGTTTGGGAACGAGCAGTACTTC.

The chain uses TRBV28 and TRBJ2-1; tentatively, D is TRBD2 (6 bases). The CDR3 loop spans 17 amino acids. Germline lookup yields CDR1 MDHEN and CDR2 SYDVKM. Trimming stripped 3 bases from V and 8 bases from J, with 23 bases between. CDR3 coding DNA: TGTGCCAGCAGTTTGCGTCACCGGGGACGGGAGAACGATGAGCAGTTCTTC. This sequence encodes CASSLRHRGRENDEQFF.

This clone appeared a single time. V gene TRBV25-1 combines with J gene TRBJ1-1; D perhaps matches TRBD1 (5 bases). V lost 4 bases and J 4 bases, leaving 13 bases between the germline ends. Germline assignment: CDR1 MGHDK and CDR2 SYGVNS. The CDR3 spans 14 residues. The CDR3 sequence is CASSAQGRGTEAFF. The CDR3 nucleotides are TGTGCCAGCAGTGCCCAGGGAAGGGGCACTGAAGCTTTCTTT.

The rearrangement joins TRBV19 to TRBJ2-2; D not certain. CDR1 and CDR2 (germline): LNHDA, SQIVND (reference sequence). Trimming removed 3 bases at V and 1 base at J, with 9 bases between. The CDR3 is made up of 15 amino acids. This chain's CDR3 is CASSIWLLNTGELFF. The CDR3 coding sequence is TGTGCCAGTAGTATCTGGCTGCTGAACACCGGGGAGCTGTTTTTT.

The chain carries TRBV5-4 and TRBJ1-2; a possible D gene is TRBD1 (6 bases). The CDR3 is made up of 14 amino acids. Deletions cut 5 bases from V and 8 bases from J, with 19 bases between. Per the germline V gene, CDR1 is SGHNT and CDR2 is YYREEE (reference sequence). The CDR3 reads CASRFLAGAEGYTF. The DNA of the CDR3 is TGTGCCAGCAGATTCCTGGCAGGGGCAGAGGGCTACACCTTC.

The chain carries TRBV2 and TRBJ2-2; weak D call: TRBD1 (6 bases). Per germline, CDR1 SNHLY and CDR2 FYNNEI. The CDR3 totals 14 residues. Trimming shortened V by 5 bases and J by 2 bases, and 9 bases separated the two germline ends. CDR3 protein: CASSSTGNTGELFF. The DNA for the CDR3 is TGTGCCAGCAGTTCGACAGGAAACACCGGGGAGCTGTTTTTT.

CDR3 protein: CSVEFGGPPYEQYF. The CDR3 DNA sequence: TGCAGCGTTGAATTCGGGGGGCCCCCCTACGAGCAGTACTTC. The V gene is TRBV29-1, the J gene TRBJ2-7; possible D gene TRBD2, 7 bases. The CDR3 is 14 residues long. V lost 2 bases and J 2 bases, leaving 13 bases between the germline ends. Germline CDR1 and CDR2: SQVTM and ANQGSEA.

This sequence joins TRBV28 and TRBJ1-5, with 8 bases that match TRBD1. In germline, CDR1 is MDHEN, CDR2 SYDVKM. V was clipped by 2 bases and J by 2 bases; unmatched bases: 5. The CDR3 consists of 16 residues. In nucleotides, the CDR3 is TGTGCCAGCAGTTTAATCCCGGGACAGGGCAATCAGCCCCAGCATTTT. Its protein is CASSLIPGQGNQPQHF.

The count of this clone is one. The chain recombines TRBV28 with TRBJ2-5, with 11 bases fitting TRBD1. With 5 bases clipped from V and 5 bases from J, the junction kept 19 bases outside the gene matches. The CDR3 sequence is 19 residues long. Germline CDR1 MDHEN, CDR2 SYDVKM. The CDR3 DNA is TGTGCCAGCAGTACCCCTGGCGGCTGGACAGGGGGCGGATCGGAGACCCAGTACTTC. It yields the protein CASSTPGGWTGGGSETQYF.

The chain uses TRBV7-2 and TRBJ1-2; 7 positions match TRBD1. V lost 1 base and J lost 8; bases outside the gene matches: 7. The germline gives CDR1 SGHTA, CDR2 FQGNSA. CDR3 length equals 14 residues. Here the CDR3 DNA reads TGTGCCAGCAGCTTAGTCGAGGGGGCGCGCGGCTACACCTTC. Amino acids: CASSLVEGARGYTF.

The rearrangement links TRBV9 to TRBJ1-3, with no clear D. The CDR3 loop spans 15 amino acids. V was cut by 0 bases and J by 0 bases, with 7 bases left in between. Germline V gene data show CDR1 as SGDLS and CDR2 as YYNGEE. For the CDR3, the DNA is TGTGCCAGCAGCGTAGGAGTTGACTCTGGAAACACCATATATTTT. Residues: CASSVGVDSGNTIYF.

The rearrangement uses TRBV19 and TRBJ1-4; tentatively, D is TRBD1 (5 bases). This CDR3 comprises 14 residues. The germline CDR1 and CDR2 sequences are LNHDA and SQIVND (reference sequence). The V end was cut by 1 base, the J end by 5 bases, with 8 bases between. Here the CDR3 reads CASSIGRANEKLFF. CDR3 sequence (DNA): TGTGCCAGTAGTATAGGCAGGGCGAATGAAAAACTGTTTTTT.

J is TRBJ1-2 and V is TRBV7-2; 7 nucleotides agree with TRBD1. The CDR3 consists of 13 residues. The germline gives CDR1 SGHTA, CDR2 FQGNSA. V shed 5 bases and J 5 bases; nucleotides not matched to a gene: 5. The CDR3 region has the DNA TGTGCCAGCAGCGGGACAGTAACTTATGGCTACACCTTC. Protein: CASSGTVTYGYTF. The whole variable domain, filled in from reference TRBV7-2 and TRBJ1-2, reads GAGVSQSPSNKVTEKGKDVELRCDPISGHTALYWYRQSLGQGLEFLIYFQGNSAPDKSGLPSDRFSAERTGGSVSTLTIQRTQQEDSAVYLCASSGTVTYGYTFGSGTRLTVV.